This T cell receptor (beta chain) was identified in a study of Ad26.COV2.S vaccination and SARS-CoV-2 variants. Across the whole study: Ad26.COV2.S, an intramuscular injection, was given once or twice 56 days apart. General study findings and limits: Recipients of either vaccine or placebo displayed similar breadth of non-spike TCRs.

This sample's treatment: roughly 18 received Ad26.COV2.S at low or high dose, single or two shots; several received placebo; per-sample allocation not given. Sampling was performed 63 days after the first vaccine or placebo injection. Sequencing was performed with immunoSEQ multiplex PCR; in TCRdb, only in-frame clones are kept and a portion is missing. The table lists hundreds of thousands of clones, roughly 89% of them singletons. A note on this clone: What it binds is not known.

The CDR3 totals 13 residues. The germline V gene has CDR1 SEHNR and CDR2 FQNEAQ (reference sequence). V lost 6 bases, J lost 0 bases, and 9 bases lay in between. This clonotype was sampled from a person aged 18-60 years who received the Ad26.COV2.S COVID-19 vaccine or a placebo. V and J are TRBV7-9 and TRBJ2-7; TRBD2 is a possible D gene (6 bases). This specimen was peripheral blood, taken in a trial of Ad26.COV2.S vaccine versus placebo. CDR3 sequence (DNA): TGTGCCAGCAGAGATAGCGGCTCCTACGAGCAGTACTTC. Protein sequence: CASRDSGSYEQYF.